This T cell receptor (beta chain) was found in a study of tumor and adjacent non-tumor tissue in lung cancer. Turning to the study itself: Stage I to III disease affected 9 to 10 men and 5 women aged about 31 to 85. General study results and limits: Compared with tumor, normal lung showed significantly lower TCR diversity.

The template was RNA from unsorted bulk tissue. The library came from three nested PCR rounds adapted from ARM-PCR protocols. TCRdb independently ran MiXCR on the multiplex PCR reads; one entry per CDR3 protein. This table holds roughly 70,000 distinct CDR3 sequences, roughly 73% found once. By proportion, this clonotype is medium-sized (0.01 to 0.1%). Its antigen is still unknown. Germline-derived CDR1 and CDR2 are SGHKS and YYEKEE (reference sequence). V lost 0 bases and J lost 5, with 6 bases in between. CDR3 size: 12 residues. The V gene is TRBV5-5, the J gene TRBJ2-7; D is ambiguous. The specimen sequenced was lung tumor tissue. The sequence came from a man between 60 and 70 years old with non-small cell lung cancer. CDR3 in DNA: TGTGCCAGCAGCTTGGGACGGGACGAGCAGTACTTC. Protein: CASSLGRDEQYF.